The present T cell receptor beta chain was sequenced within a study of memory CD4+ T cells and cytomegalovirus serostatus. Regarding the study as a whole: CD4+ memory repertoires contained about two fifths of the roughly 150 reported CMV TCRbeta sequences.

Single viable CD3+CD4+CD8-CD45RO+ cells were sorted as the memory CD4+ T cells. This CDR3 is 14 amino acids long. Trimming stripped 6 bases from V and 1 base from J, with 11 bases between. Germline V gives CDR1 SGHTA, CDR2 FQGTGA. Sequenced by immunoSEQ multiplex PCR; TCRdb stores in-frame clones only, minus some. The repertoire holds some 50,000 clones, with around four fifths as singletons. Turning to this clone: Antigen unknown.

The material sequenced was memory CD4+ T cells from blood. The chain carries TRBV7-3 and TRBJ2-3; perhaps TRBD2 as D (6 bases). The TCR sequence derives from an adult in good health and CMV-seronegative. CDR3 DNA sequence: TGTGCCAGCAGTCCGCAGCGGGGCACAGATACGCAGTATTTT. Protein sequence: CASSPQRGTDTQYF.